The 26 T cell receptor beta chains in this list originate from one sample, sequenced in a study of vaccination effects on CD4 cells after COVID-19. Antigen-specific CD4+ T cells were expanded with viral peptide pools in the ViraFEST assay before sequencing. The culture ran for around 10 days before CD4+ T cells were isolated. Generated by immunoSEQ multiplex PCR, the TCRdb table keeps only in-frame clones and is missing some. The sample includes approximately 87,000 clones, roughly 74% seen only once; the top ten take approximately 1.9%. Their antigens are not known. The sequenced sample was CD4+ T cells from PBMCs cultured with HCoV-229E spike peptides, obtained before COVID-19 vaccination. The receptors originated from a human donor who received a COVID-19 vaccine.

This clone has only a few counts. The germline gene is not matched at one end of the junction; a read error may be the cause. The gene calls are TRBV10-3 and TRBJ2-3; 9 bases match TRBD2. The CDR3 loop spans 13 amino acids. CDR1 is ENHRY, CDR2 SYGVKD, per germline. CDR3 nucleotides: TGTGCCCTCAGGGCGGGGGGGACAGATACGCAGTATTTT. This translates into CALRAGGTDTQYF.

The rearrangement joins TRBV6-5 to TRBJ2-1; 12 nucleotides match TRBD2. The CDR3 contains 14 residues. Germline CDR1 MNHEY, CDR2 SVGAGI. Trimming took 7 bases from V and 10 from J; bases not matched to a gene: 8. CDR3 in DNA: TGTGCCAGCACCGGAAGACTAGCGGGGGAGGAGCAGTTCTTC. Amino acid sequence: CASTGRLAGEEQFF.

J is TRBJ1-4 and V is TRBV5-6; tentative D call: TRBD1 (5 bases). Germline V gene sequence: CDR1 SGHDT, CDR2 YYEEEE. CDR3 length equals 15 residues. The ends were cut back, 2 bases at V and 4 bases at J, with 12 bases in the middle. This CDR3 is CASSFMGRSNEKLFF. DNA of the CDR3: TGTGCCAGCAGCTTTATGGGACGGAGTAATGAAAAACTGTTTTTT.

The V call is TRBV19, the J call TRBJ2-3; D is ambiguous. The CDR3 loop spans 14 amino acids. V lost 5 bases and J lost 5, with 14 bases in between. Germline lookup yields CDR1 LNHDA and CDR2 SQIVND (reference sequence). Here the CDR3 reads CASSLNAQIDTQYF. The CDR3 DNA reads TGTGCCAGTAGTTTGAACGCCCAGATAGATACGCAGTATTTT.

This chain joins TRBV5-1 and TRBJ2-1; tentative D call: TRBD1 (5 bases). The CDR3 runs to 14 residues. Germline V gene sequence: CDR1 SGHRS, CDR2 YFSETQ. The V gene lost 4 bases and the J gene lost 4 bases, with 12 bases spanning the gap. CDR3 DNA: TGCGCCAGCAGCCCATTTGGGGCTTACAATGAGCAGTTCTTC. It encodes CASSPFGAYNEQFF.

The chain carries TRBV7-9 and TRBJ2-1, with TRBD2 identical over 7 bases. The CDR3 is 12 residues long. Germline-derived CDR1 and CDR2 are SEHNR and FQNEAQ (reference sequence). Unmatched junction bases numbered 9, after V lost 9 bases and J lost 10 bases. CDR3 loop: CASRDYVREQFF. In DNA form, the CDR3 reads TGTGCCAGTCGGGACTACGTACGGGAGCAGTTCTTC.

Only one count was recorded for this clone. CDR3 in DNA: TGCGCCAGCAGCTTACGGTCGGCAGGGCAAGAGACCCAGTACTTC. Its protein is CASSLRSAGQETQYF. J is TRBJ2-5 and V is TRBV5-1; weak D call: TRBD1 (5 bases). The length of the CDR3 is 15 residues. The germline CDR1 and CDR2 sequences are SGHRS and YFSETQ. V was shortened by 2 bases and J by 2 bases, with 13 bases between the two germline ends.

This chain links TRBV27 with TRBJ2-3; 7 bases match TRBD2. The length of the CDR3 is 16 residues. From germline, CDR1 is MNHEY and CDR2 SMNVEV (reference sequence). V lost 4 bases and J lost 0; bases outside the gene matches: 7. CDR3 nucleotides: TGTGCCAGCAGTTCACGGACTAGACCTAGCACAGATACGCAGTATTTT. It translates to CASSSRTRPSTDTQYF.

The rearrangement links TRBV5-1 to TRBJ2-2, with TRBD2 identical over 7 bases. This CDR3 is built from 14 residues. The germline CDR1 and CDR2 sequences are SGHRS and YFSETQ. V shed 4 bases, J shed 8 bases, and the junction held 8 bases outside the gene matches. CDR3 in amino acids: CASSAGVQRGELFF. CDR3 bases: TGCGCCAGCAGCGCGGGGGTACAGCGTGGGGAGCTGTTTTTT.

The chain combines TRBV29-1 with TRBJ1-2; TRBD1 matches at 9 bases. This CDR3 region has 13 residues. The V segment lost 6 bases and the J segment 5 bases; nucleotides outside the gene matches: 7. Germline lookup yields CDR1 SQVTM and CDR2 ANQGSEA. The CDR3 nucleotides read TGCAGCGTGCGGACAGGGGAGGAGTATGGCTACACCTTC. It codes for CSVRTGEEYGYTF.

The J gene is TRBJ2-2, the V gene TRBV2; possibly TRBD1 for D (6 bases). This CDR3 region has 14 residues. Germline V CDR1 and CDR2: SNHLY, FYNNEI. V dropped 6 bases and J dropped 3 bases, with 11 bases sitting between them. The CDR3: CASRGDMYTGELFF. The DNA of the CDR3 is TGTGCCAGCAGGGGGGACATGTACACCGGGGAGCTGTTTTTT.

This clone appeared a few times. The chain links TRBV6-5 to TRBJ1-4; the D gene is possibly TRBD1 (6 bases). The CDR3 spans 15 residues. Per the germline V gene, CDR1 is MNHEY and CDR2 is SVGAGI. V was cut by 5 bases and J by 4 bases, with 14 bases left in between. The CDR3 DNA reads TGTGCCAGCAGTAGTCGGACAGAACATAATGAAAAACTGTTTTTT. The encoded protein is CASSSRTEHNEKLFF.

V gene TRBV12-3 or TRBV12-4 combines with J gene TRBJ1-6; D is unclear. V lost 3 bases to trimming and J lost 10 bases, with 10 bases between them. The length of the CDR3 is 13 residues. CDR3 bases: TGTGCCAGCAGTTTCAGTGGGCCCTCACCCCTCCACTTT. The encoded protein is CASSFSGPSPLHF.

The chain recombines TRBV5-5 with TRBJ2-4; D gene unclear. Germline V gene sequence: CDR1 SGHKS, CDR2 YYEKEE (reference sequence). The CDR3 runs to 16 residues. Trimming cost V 0 bases and J 0 bases, with 10 bases left between them. Written as DNA, the CDR3 is TGTGCCAGCAGCTTGGGGATAGGCCTAGCCAAAAACATTCAGTACTTC. This codes for CASSLGIGLAKNIQYF. The whole variable domain, filled in from reference TRBV5-5 and TRBJ2-4, reads DAGVTQSPTHLIKTRGQQVTLRCSPISGHKSVSWYQQVLGQGPQFIFQYYEKEERGRGNFPDRFSARQFPNYSSELNVNALLLGDSALYLCASSLGIGLAKNIQYFGAGTRLSVL.

The chain couples TRBV28 to TRBJ2-3; D gene ambiguous. Trimming stripped 6 bases from V and 5 bases from J, with 6 bases between. The CDR3 is 11 residues long. Germline CDR1 and CDR2: MDHEN and SYDVKM. This chain's CDR3 is CASSLGDTQYF. The CDR3, as DNA: TGTGCCAGCAGCCTTGGAGATACGCAGTATTTT. Full variable domain (outside the CDR3, taken from reference TRBV28 and TRBJ2-3): DVKVTQSSRYLVKRTGEKVFLECVQDMDHENMFWYRQDPGLGLRLIYFSYDVKMKEKGDIPEGYSVSREKKERFSLILESASTNQTSMYLCASSLGDTQYFGPGTRLTVL.

V is TRBV5-4 and J is TRBJ2-2; weak D call: TRBD1 (6 bases). CDR3 size: 16 residues. V dropped 4 bases and J dropped 4 bases, with 17 bases sitting between them. Germline V gives CDR1 SGHNT, CDR2 YYREEE (reference sequence). CDR3 DNA: TGTGCCAGCAGCAGCCAGGACACAGGGCTCACCGGGGAGCTGTTTTTT. Protein sequence: CASSSQDTGLTGELFF.

The chain links TRBV6-5 to TRBJ1-3; D is unclear. V lost 6 bases and J 2 bases, leaving 11 bases between the germline ends. The length of the CDR3 is 14 residues. Germline values: CDR1 MNHEY, CDR2 SVGAGI. The CDR3 DNA follows: TGTGCCAGCAGCCAAACGCGTACTGGAAACACCATATATTTT. It codes for CASSQTRTGNTIYF.

The chain carries TRBV7-2 and TRBJ2-2, with 8 nucleotides matching TRBD1. Germline CDR1 SGHTA, CDR2 FQGNSA. The ends lost 5 bases at V and 8 bases at J; junction bases unmatched: 13. This CDR3 contains 16 residues. The CDR3 nucleotides are TGTGCCAGCAGCCGTTTCAAAATGGACAGGGCGGGGGAGCTGTTTTTT. This codes for CASSRFKMDRAGELFF.

This sequence joins TRBV11-1 and TRBJ1-4, with 8 positions matching TRBD1. CDR3 length: 15 amino acids. CDR1 SGHAT and CDR2 FQDESV come from the germline V gene (reference sequence). Trimming at V came to 5 bases and at J to 2 bases, leaving 4 bases not matched to a gene. As DNA, the CDR3 is TGTGCCAGCAGCCCTACAGGGGGGACTAATGAAAAACTGTTTTTT. This translates into CASSPTGGTNEKLFF. Supplemented by reference TRBV11-1 and TRBJ1-4, the full variable domain reads EAEVAQSPRYKITEKSQAVAFWCDPISGHATLYWYRQILGQGPELLVQFQDESVVDDSQLPKDRFSAERLKGVDSTLKIQPAELGDSAMYLCASSPTGGTNEKLFFGSGTQLSVL.

The rearrangement uses TRBV3-1 (or the pseudogene TRBV3-2) and TRBJ1-1; D gene unclear. The germline V gene has CDR1 LGHDT and CDR2 YNNKEL (reference sequence). V was trimmed by 1 base and J by 8 bases, leaving 8 bases between them. The CDR3 is 12 amino acids. The CDR3 coding sequence is TGTGCCAGCAGCCAAGTATCGGGGGAAGCTTTCTTT. Its translation: CASSQVSGEAFF.

The DNA for the CDR3 is TGTGCCAGCAGTTCGGGGCAGCACTACGAGCAGTACGTC. It specifies CASSSGQHYEQYV. The rearrangement joins TRBV6-6 to TRBJ2-7; D may be TRBD1 or TRBD2 (5 bases each). This CDR3 comprises 13 residues. Germline V lookup: CDR1 MNHNY, CDR2 SVGAGI (reference sequence). The V and J ends lost 4 bases and 3 bases respectively, with 10 bases between them.

This chain joins TRBV3-1 (or the pseudogene TRBV3-2) and TRBJ2-5; 15 positions match TRBD2. There are 19 residues in the CDR3. V shed 0 bases, J shed 5 bases, and the junction held 10 bases outside the gene matches. Germline CDR1 is LGHDT and CDR2 is YNNKEL (reference sequence). This chain's CDR3 is CASSQEVPGTSGGRETQYF. Written as DNA, the CDR3 is TGTGCCAGCAGCCAAGAAGTGCCCGGGACTAGCGGGGGGCGGGAGACCCAGTACTTC.

The chain employs TRBV4-1 and TRBJ1-5; D gene unclear. The CDR3 extends over 17 amino acids. Between the trimmed V and J ends, which lost 1 base and 1 base, there was a span of 14 bases. Germline CDR1 MGHRA, CDR2 YSYEKL. The DNA of the CDR3 is TGCGCCAGCAGCCAAGTTCATCTGGGAAGGAGCAATCAGCCCCAGCATTTT. Protein product: CASSQVHLGRSNQPQHF.

This clone was picked up one time. The CDR3 DNA is TGCAGCGTTGAAGATAGTGGGACCTTAATAGAGCAGTTCTTC. It translates to CSVEDSGTLIEQFF. The rearrangement uses TRBV29-1 and TRBJ2-1; tentatively, D is TRBD1 or TRBD2 (5 bases each). This CDR3 has 14 amino acids. V lost 0 bases and J 10 bases, leaving 16 bases between the germline ends. Germline V gene data show CDR1 as SQVTM and CDR2 as ANQGSEA.

The genes are TRBV6-1 and TRBJ2-4, with D possibly TRBD1 on 6 matching bases. The germline gives CDR1 MNHNS, CDR2 SASEGT. CDR3 length: 18 amino acids. V lost 2 bases, J lost 0 bases, and 17 bases lay in between. The CDR3 spells CASSEPGHAILAKNIQYF. DNA of the CDR3: TGTGCCAGCAGTGAACCGGGACACGCAATTTTAGCCAAAAACATTCAGTACTTC.

This rearrangement joins TRBV6-2 or TRBV6-3 to TRBJ2-5; 8 positions match TRBD2. The CDR3 is 14 amino acids. With 4 bases clipped from V and 5 bases from J, the junction kept 6 bases outside the gene matches. Per germline, CDR1 MNHEY and CDR2 SVGEGT. The DNA of the CDR3 is TGTGCCAGCAGTTCCTTCCGGGAGGGGGAGACCCAGTACTTC. Its translation: CASSSFREGETQYF.